This is a list of T cell receptor beta chains from one sample in a study of identical twins. TCRdb recomputed calls from the 5' RACE reads with MiXCR, one row per CDR3 protein. Of approximately 700,000 distinct CDR3 sequences detected, about 20% appear once; the ten largest clones hold around 13%. The same sample was also used in a study of T cells expressing NK-cell markers.

Sequenced sample: PBMCs. The receptors derive from a woman between 18 and 29 years old in good health. Each CDR3 is given with its conserved first and last residue. D genes are given only for firm matches. Rows give clone size only sometimes, using once, few, many, or a class for an expanded clone.

D	V	size	J	CDR3	DNA
TRBD2	TRBV6-1	few	TRBJ2-7	CATSGWTSYEQYF	TGTGCCACCTCCGGCTGGACTAGCTACGAGCAGTACTTC
.	TRBV5-1	many	TRBJ2-1	CASSLDLNEQFF	TGTGCCAGCAGTTTAGATCTCAATGAGCAGTTCTTC
TRBD1	TRBV10-3	.	TRBJ1-2	CAISESTAGTGGGYTF	TGTGCCATCAGTGAGTCGACGGCGGGGACAGGGGGCGGCTACACCTTC
.	TRBV7-9	.	TRBJ1-1	CASSLEWRTNTEAFF	TGTGCCAGCAGCTTAGAGTGGAGGACGAACACTGAAGCTTTCTTT
TRBD1	TRBV6-1	.	TRBJ2-7	CASTQGTALWGFHYEQYF	TGTGCCAGCACCCAGGGGACAGCCTTATGGGGGTTCCACTACGAGCAGTACTTC
TRBD2	TRBV6-5	.	TRBJ2-1	CASSSPQYGLSGRRYEQFF	TGTGCCAGCAGTTCCCCCCAATACGGACTTAGCGGGAGGAGGTATGAGCAGTTCTTC
.	TRBV9	.	TRBJ2-7	CASSVTGLEDEQYF	TGTGCCAGCAGCGTAACAGGGTTGGAGGACGAGCAGTACTTC
TRBD2	TRBV20-1	few	TRBJ2-1	CSARSAGGTYNEQFF	TGCAGTGCTAGATCGGCGGGGGGGACGTACAATGAGCAGTTCTTC
TRBD1	TRBV7-9	few	TRBJ2-7	CASNPTGGRYEQYF	TGTGCCAGCAACCCGACAGGGGGCCGCTACGAGCAGTACTTC
.	TRBV7-7	few	TRBJ2-1	CASSPNVDVTYNEQFF	TGTGCCAGCAGCCCCAATGTGGACGTAACCTACAATGAGCAGTTCTTC
TRBD1	TRBV20-1	few	TRBJ1-4	CSAGQGGGGSEKLFF	TGCAGTGCTGGCCAAGGAGGGGGCGGGAGTGAAAAACTGTTTTTT
.	TRBV5-1	.	TRBJ2-1	CASSLGVVSDEQFF	TGCGCCAGCAGCTTGGGGGTCGTTTCCGATGAGCAGTTCTTC
.	TRBV20-1	.	TRBJ2-7	CSASPRSAYEQYF	TGCAGTGCTTCCCCGCGGAGCGCCTACGAGCAGTACTTC
TRBD1	TRBV24-1	few	TRBJ2-1	CATSATGGRDEQFF	TGTGCCACCAGTGCGACAGGGGGTAGGGATGAGCAGTTCTTC
.	TRBV20-1	.	TRBJ1-2	CSASDATSRRGYTF	TGCAGTGCTAGCGATGCAACTTCTAGGAGAGGCTACACCTTC
TRBD2	TRBV7-2	few	TRBJ2-3	CASSSSGTRTTDTQYF	TGTGCCAGCAGCTCCTCCGGGACTAGGACAACAGATACGCAGTATTTT
TRBD2	TRBV7-9	few	TRBJ2-3	CASSFSGARVDTQYF	TGTGCCAGCAGCTTTAGCGGGGCCAGGGTAGATACGCAGTATTTT
TRBD1	TRBV29-1	.	TRBJ1-2	CSVTQGINYGYTF	TGCAGCGTGACACAGGGGATTAACTATGGCTACACCTTC
TRBD2	TRBV6-1	.	TRBJ2-1	CASRGGLGTYNEQFF	TGTGCCAGCAGGGGGGGACTAGGGACCTACAATGAGCAGTTCTTC
.	TRBV19	few	TRBJ1-2	CASRLGLDYGYTF	TGTGCCAGTAGGCTAGGTTTGGACTATGGCTACACCTTC
.	TRBV20-1	few	TRBJ1-3	CSASRQSSGNTIYF	TGCAGTGCTTCCCGACAGAGCTCTGGAAACACCATATATTTT
.	TRBV27	few	TRBJ1-6	CASRATLSSYNSPLHF	TGTGCCAGCAGAGCTACGTTGAGCTCCTATAATTCACCCCTCCACTTT
.	TRBV11-3	.	TRBJ2-1	CASSLDGKGHNEQFF	TGTGCCAGCAGCTTGGACGGGAAAGGGCACAATGAGCAGTTCTTC
.	TRBV9	.	TRBJ2-7	CASSVAYGTPSYEQYF	TGTGCCAGCAGCGTAGCGTACGGGACCCCATCCTACGAGCAGTACTTC
.	TRBV29-1	few	TRBJ2-4	CSVHTFREAKNIQYF	TGCAGCGTGCATACCTTCAGGGAGGCCAAAAACATTCAGTACTTC
.	TRBV2	.	TRBJ1-2	CASSESTSGYTF	TGTGCCAGCAGTGAATCCACGTCCGGCTACACCTTC
.	TRBV12-3/TRBV12-4	.	TRBJ2-1	CASNMAGERGEQFF	TGTGCCAGCAATATGGCAGGGGAACGGGGTGAGCAGTTCTTC
.	TRBV7-9	.	TRBJ2-5	CASSFPAETQYF	TGTGCCAGCAGCTTCCCAGCGGAGACCCAGTACTTC
TRBD2	TRBV12-3/TRBV12-4	.	TRBJ2-3	CASSFIAGGADTQYF	TGTGCCAGCAGTTTTATAGCGGGAGGCGCAGATACGCAGTATTTT
.	TRBV12-3/TRBV12-4	few	TRBJ2-1	CASRRRQTQQFF	TGTGCCAGCAGACGGAGACAAACCCAGCAGTTCTTC
.	TRBV5-1	few	TRBJ2-7	CASSLTEGSYEQYF	TGCGCCAGCAGCTTGACGGAGGGCTCCTACGAGCAGTACTTC
.	TRBV20-1	.	TRBJ1-2	CSASRYVGYTF	TGCAGTGCTAGTCGTTACGTGGGCTACACCTTC
.	TRBV5-1	.	TRBJ2-5	CASSLAGMETQYF	TGCGCCAGCAGCTTGGCGGGAATGGAGACCCAGTACTTC
TRBD2	TRBV7-2	.	TRBJ2-5	CASSSLAGVGTQYF	TGTGCCAGCAGCTCCCTAGCGGGAGTTGGGACCCAGTACTTC
.	TRBV10-2	few	TRBJ2-1	CASSDGSHEQFF	TGCGCCAGCAGTGACGGAAGCCATGAGCAGTTCTTC
TRBD2	TRBV20-1	.	TRBJ2-3	CSASLLGLAITDTQYF	TGCAGTGCTAGTCTACTGGGACTAGCGATCACAGATACGCAGTATTTT
.	TRBV5-6	.	TRBJ1-2	CASSLAGHPYGYTF	TGTGCCAGCAGCTTGGCTGGGCATCCCTATGGCTACACCTTC
.	TRBV3-1	few	TRBJ1-1	CASSQDDGSTEAFF	TGTGCCAGCAGCCAAGATGATGGGAGCACTGAAGCTTTCTTT
.	TRBV6-1	.	TRBJ2-7	CASSRDSALEQYF	TGTGCCAGCAGCCGAGACTCGGCCTTGGAGCAGTACTTC
TRBD1	TRBV6-5	many	TRBJ2-3	CASSYLLGQGKDTQYF	TGTGCCAGCAGTTACCTCTTGGGACAGGGCAAAGATACGCAGTATTTT
.	TRBV5-1	.	TRBJ2-1	CASSLSGLNEQFF	TGCGCCAGCAGCTTGTCAGGGTTGAATGAGCAGTTCTTC
TRBD2	TRBV20-1	once	TRBJ2-3	CSAVTSGYTDTQYF	TGCAGTGCTGTCACTAGCGGATACACAGATACGCAGTATTTT
.	TRBV6-1	many	TRBJ2-7	CATSQGRGSYEQYF	TGTGCCACCAGTCAGGGGCGTGGGTCCTACGAGCAGTACTTC
.	TRBV20-1	few	TRBJ2-1	CSARAPIEQFF	TGCAGTGCTAGAGCCCCTATCGAGCAGTTCTTC
TRBD2	TRBV6-5	few	TRBJ2-3	CASSYSRGTSADTQYF	TGTGCCAGCAGTTACTCGAGGGGGACTAGCGCAGATACGCAGTATTTT
.	TRBV7-9	.	TRBJ2-3	CASMGWADADTQYF	TGTGCCAGCATGGGGTGGGCAGACGCAGATACGCAGTATTTT
.	TRBV5-1	many	TRBJ2-1	CASSLDSSSYNEQFF	TGCGCCAGCAGCTTGGACTCGAGCTCCTACAATGAGCAGTTCTTC
.	TRBV19	few	TRBJ1-1	CASSILGVQGYTEAFF	TGTGCCAGTAGTATTCTGGGGGTCCAGGGCTACACTGAAGCTTTCTTT
.	TRBV5-6	once	TRBJ2-1	CASSQTLYNEQFF	TGTGCCAGCAGCCAGACCCTCTACAATGAGCAGTTCTTC
TRBD2	TRBV10-3	few	TRBJ2-3	CAINGGREGDTQYF	TGTGCCATCAATGGCGGCAGGGAGGGAGATACGCAGTATTTT
TRBD2	TRBV5-1	.	TRBJ2-1	CASSLAFRTSGKDNEQFF	TGCGCCAGCAGCTTGGCCTTTCGGACTAGCGGGAAAGACAATGAGCAGTTCTTC
.	TRBV18	few	TRBJ2-1	CASSYQGASSYNEQFF	TGTGCCAGCTCCTACCAAGGGGCGAGCTCCTACAATGAGCAGTTCTTC
.	TRBV5-5	.	TRBJ2-2	CASSSERARRAHTGELFF	TGTGCCAGCAGCTCCGAAAGGGCTCGACGAGCCCACACCGGGGAGCTGTTTTTT
.	TRBV5-1	.	TRBJ2-3	CASSFTRGSTDTQYF	TGCGCCAGCAGCTTCACCAGGGGAAGCACAGATACGCAGTATTTT